Given below is one TCR beta chain in context. Antigen unknown. This record comes from a study of identical twins. Study-wide results and limits: Alpha sequences that were out-of-frame and twin-shared showed an excess of low generation probability.

MiXCR, run by TCRdb on the 5' RACE reads, gives a single entry per CDR3 protein. The sample yields over 600,000 distinct CDR3 sequences, 21% seen once. The CDR3 has 13 residues. CDR1 and CDR2 (germline): ENHRY, SYGVKD. Trimming removed 1 base from V and 11 bases from J, with 14 bases in between. These data were likewise used in another study, on T cells expressing NK-cell markers. As reported in that work: TCR beta repertoires came from sorted CD3+CD56+NKG2C+, CD3+CD56+NKG2C- and CD3+CD56-NKG2C+ T cells. Each of over 5 donors carried dominant NKG2C+ clonotypes accounting for about 1.0-7.5% of CD8+ T cells. A few donors' CD3+CD56-NKG2C+ cells were dominated by the same clonotypes.

This receptor was taken from a young woman in good health. Sequencing input: PBMCs. The V gene is TRBV10-3, the J gene TRBJ1-1, with D maybe TRBD1 (5 bases). The CDR3 sequence is CAISEWDWVEAFF. CDR3 DNA: TGTGCCATCAGTGAGTGGGACTGGGTAGAGGCTTTCTTT.